One T cell receptor beta chain is described in this entry. Its specificity is unknown. These data are taken from a study of shared clonotypes between healthy human individuals. Study-wide results and caveats: It was the non-shared clonotypes that had lower generation probabilities than clonotypes shared by all four donors. Naive CD4 clonotypes overlapped across a few donors at about 5%.

The protocol was immunoSEQ multiplex PCR, while the TCRdb copy is restricted to in-frame clones and leaves out a portion. The table records about 610,000 clones, 95% to 98% of them present only once. The CDR3 spans 13 residues. V was clipped by 8 bases and J by 7 bases; unmatched bases: 4. Germline V lookup: CDR1 MNHEY, CDR2 SVGAGI. Sequencing was done on a sample of naive CD4+ T cells sorted from blood. Subset defined: CD45RA+ positively selected. This clonotype originated in a woman aged 25 to 39 in good health. The chain combines TRBV6-5 with TRBJ1-5; the match to TRBD1 covers 11 bases. The CDR3 DNA sequence: TGTGCCAGCGGGACAGGGGGACGGCAGCCCCAGCATTTT. It translates to CASGTGGRQPQHF.